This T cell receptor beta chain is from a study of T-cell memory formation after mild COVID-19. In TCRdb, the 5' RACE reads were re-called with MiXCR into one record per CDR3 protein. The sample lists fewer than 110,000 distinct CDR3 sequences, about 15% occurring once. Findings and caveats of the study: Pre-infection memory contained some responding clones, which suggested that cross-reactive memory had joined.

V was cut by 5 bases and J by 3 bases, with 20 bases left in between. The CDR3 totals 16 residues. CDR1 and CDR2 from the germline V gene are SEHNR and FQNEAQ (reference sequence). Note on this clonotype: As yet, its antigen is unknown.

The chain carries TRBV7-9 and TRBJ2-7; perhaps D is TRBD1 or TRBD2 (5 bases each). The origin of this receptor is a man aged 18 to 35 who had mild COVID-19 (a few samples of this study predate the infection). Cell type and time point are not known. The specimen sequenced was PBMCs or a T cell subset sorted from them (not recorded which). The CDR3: CASSHARGSPLYEQYF. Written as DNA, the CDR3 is TGTGCCAGCAGCCACGCGAGGGGCTCGCCTCTCTACGAGCAGTACTTC.